These 17 T cell receptor beta chains were all obtained from the same sample, sequenced in a study of T cell responses to AZD1222 COVID-19 vaccine. Only in-frame clones appear in the TCRdb table, and some are missing; sequencing was by immunoSEQ multiplex PCR. The data hold 150,000 to 200,000 clones, with 92% observed a single time. Sequences were derived from peripheral blood, sampled 28 days after the second AZD1222 dose. These TCRs come from an adult who received the AZD1222 COVID-19 vaccine.

In DNA form, the CDR3 reads TGCGCCAGCAGTGAGTCGAAACTAGCAAATCCCTACAATGAGCAGTTCTTC. Translation: CASSESKLANPYNEQFF. The V call is TRBV10-2, the J call TRBJ2-1; tentative D call: TRBD2 (6 bases). The CDR3 is made up of 17 amino acids. Per germline, CDR1 WSHSY and CDR2 SAAADI. Trimming stripped 0 bases from V and 2 bases from J, with 14 bases between.

This rearrangement joins TRBV10-3 to TRBJ1-4; D unresolved. This CDR3 is 13 amino acids long. The germline gives CDR1 ENHRY, CDR2 SYGVKD. Trimming removed 6 bases from V and 8 bases from J, with 13 bases in between. DNA of the CDR3: TGTGCCATCAGAGGAGCAATGGGGGAAAAACTGTTTTTT. It encodes CAIRGAMGEKLFF.

This sequence joins TRBV28 and TRBJ1-1, with 10 bases matching TRBD1. V was clipped by 2 bases and J by 1 base; unmatched bases: 4. The CDR3 totals 16 residues. Germline CDR1 reads MDHEN; CDR2 reads SYDVKM. The CDR3 loop is CASSLGTGAGNTEAFF. CDR3 nucleotide sequence: TGTGCCAGCAGTTTAGGGACAGGGGCAGGGAACACTGAAGCTTTCTTT.

V gene TRBV4-3 combines with J gene TRBJ1-2; 11 nucleotides align to TRBD1. CDR1 is LGHNA, CDR2 YSLEER, per germline. The J segment lost 6 bases and the V segment lost 1 base, leaving 7 bases of the junction unmatched. This CDR3 has 16 residues. CDR3 bases: TGCGCCAGCAGCCAAGGAGACCGGACAGGGGGCGATGGCTACACCTTC. It is translated as CASSQGDRTGGDGYTF.

This chain joins TRBV11-2 and TRBJ2-1; a weak D match, TRBD1 (6 bases). The CDR3 contains 14 residues. CDR1 is SGHAT, CDR2 FQNNGV, per germline. With 1 base removed from V and 9 bases from J, the gap between germline ends came to 13 bases. The CDR3 loop reads CASSLGAGGIEQFF. CDR3 sequence (DNA): TGTGCCAGCAGCTTAGGGGCTGGGGGCATTGAGCAGTTCTTC.

The chain has TRBV30 and TRBJ1-1, with no clear D. V was clipped by 2 bases and J by 0 bases, with 7 bases between them. Germline V gives CDR1 GTSNPN, CDR2 SVGIG (reference sequence). This CDR3 has 13 residues. Here the CDR3 reads CAWSKTVNTEAFF. As DNA, the CDR3 is TGTGCCTGGAGTAAGACGGTGAACACTGAAGCTTTCTTT.

V gene TRBV27 combines with J gene TRBJ1-2; D is uncertain. Trimming stripped 4 bases from V and 6 bases from J, with 18 bases between. This CDR3 is 15 amino acids long. CDR1 and CDR2 (germline): MNHEY, SMNVEV (reference sequence). CDR3 in amino acids: CASSSLPGASNGYTF. Written as DNA, the CDR3 is TGTGCCAGCAGTTCCTTACCGGGAGCAAGTAATGGCTACACCTTC.

The chain joins TRBV7-2 to TRBJ2-5; 12 nucleotides align to TRBD2. The CDR3 length is 17 residues. Germline V gene data show CDR1 as SGHTA and CDR2 as FQGNSA. With V trimmed by 1 base and J by 5 bases, 8 bases remained unmatched. The CDR3 sequence is CASSLGTSGAFGETQYF. The CDR3 coding sequence is TGTGCCAGCAGCTTAGGGACTAGCGGGGCCTTCGGGGAGACCCAGTACTTC.

This sequence joins TRBV7-2 and TRBJ2-3, with D unclear. There are 13 residues in the CDR3. Trimming cost V 4 bases and J 0 bases, with 5 bases left between them. CDR1 is SGHTA, CDR2 FQGNSA, per germline. Written as DNA, the CDR3 is TGTGCCAGCAGCTACGGGAGCACAGATACGCAGTATTTT. Its protein is CASSYGSTDTQYF.

The chain is built from TRBV3-1 (or the pseudogene TRBV3-2) and TRBJ1-2; D is uncertain. The CDR3 totals 14 residues. CDR1 is LGHDT and CDR2 is YNNKEL in the germline V gene (reference sequence). V lost 5 bases to trimming and J lost 7 bases, with 17 bases between them. CDR3 sequence (DNA): TGTGCCAGCAGCAATCAGGCCAGCGGTCTTGGCTACACCTTC. Its protein is CASSNQASGLGYTF.

The chain joins TRBV30 to TRBJ1-4; 8 positions agree with TRBD1. Germline values: CDR1 GTSNPN, CDR2 SVGIG (reference sequence). CDR3 length: 16 residues. Germline trimming cut 2 bases from V and 3 bases from J; bases unmatched to any gene: 8. CDR3 residues: CAWSSPEQGANEKLFF. In nucleotides, the CDR3 is TGTGCCTGGAGTTCGCCCGAACAGGGGGCTAATGAAAAACTGTTTTTT.

The V call is TRBV2, the J call TRBJ2-1; 9 nucleotides match TRBD2. CDR1 is SNHLY, CDR2 FYNNEI, per germline. After removal of 6 bases from V and 8 bases from J, the junction contained 5 bases not matched to a gene. The CDR3 covers 13 residues. CDR3 sequence (DNA): TGTGCCAGCAGAGGTAGCGGGGGCTATGAGCAGTTCTTC. Protein product: CASRGSGGYEQFF.

The rearrangement joins TRBV21-1 to TRBJ1-2; the DNA was not compared with TRBD1, the D call given in the table. TRBV21-1 is assigned pseudogene status. The CDR3 length is 16 residues. Here the CDR3 reads CASSKPPRDRNYGYTF. In DNA form, the CDR3 reads TGTGCCAGCAGCAAACCCCCCCGGGACAGAAACTATGGCTACACCTTC.

CDR3 coding DNA: TGTGCCAGCAGTTCTGACAGTATAGCGGGTGAAACCTACGAGCAGTACTTC. Encoded protein: CASSSDSIAGETYEQYF. V gene TRBV28 combines with J gene TRBJ2-7; 7 bases line up with TRBD2. This CDR3 is 17 amino acids long. CDR1 is MDHEN and CDR2 is SYDVKM in the germline V gene. J was trimmed by 2 bases and V by 4 bases; bases with no gene match: 14.

A single count supports this clone. V usage is TRBV30 and J usage is TRBJ2-1, with D perhaps matching TRBD1 (6 bases). The CDR3 extends over 16 amino acids. Germline loops: CDR1 GTSNPN, CDR2 SVGIG (reference sequence). V was pared by 2 bases and J by 0 bases, with 14 bases between. The DNA for the CDR3 is TGTGCCTGGAGTTTCGGGACATCGAGCTCCTACAATGAGCAGTTCTTC. Protein sequence: CAWSFGTSSSYNEQFF.

The CDR3 is CASSLQQGGGAFF. In DNA form, the CDR3 reads TGTGCCAGCAGCCTCCAGCAGGGTGGGGGAGCTTTCTTT. The V call is TRBV14, the J call TRBJ1-1, with D possibly being TRBD1 (5 bases). V was clipped by 4 bases and J by 10 bases, with 16 bases between them. The CDR3 runs to 13 residues. CDR1 is SGHDN, CDR2 FVKESK, per germline.

The V call is TRBV29-1, the J call TRBJ2-2; TRBD2 is a possible D gene (5 bases). The CDR3 sequence is 12 residues long. Germline V gene lookup returns CDR1 SQVTM and CDR2 ANQGSEA. Trimming cost V 3 bases and J 4 bases, with 6 bases left between them. The CDR3 region has the DNA TGCAGCGTTGAGGCGGGCACCGGGGAGCTGTTTTTT. It specifies CSVEAGTGELFF.